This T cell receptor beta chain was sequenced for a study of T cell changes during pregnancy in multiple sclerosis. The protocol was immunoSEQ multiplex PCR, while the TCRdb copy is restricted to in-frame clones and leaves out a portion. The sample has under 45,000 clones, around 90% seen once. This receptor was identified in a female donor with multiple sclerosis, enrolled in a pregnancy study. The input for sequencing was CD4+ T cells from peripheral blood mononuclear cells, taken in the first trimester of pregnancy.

CDR3 nucleotide sequence: TGCGCCAGCACCGTTAGGGGGCCGGGGAAACTGTTTTTT. Translated, it gives CASTVRGPGKLFF. This chain connects TRBV5-1 to TRBJ1-4, with 7 bases that match TRBD1. Germline V gives CDR1 SGHRS, CDR2 YFSETQ. The CDR3 extends over 13 amino acids. V shed 6 bases, J shed 11 bases, and the junction held 10 bases outside the gene matches.